A single sample gave rise to the 28 T cell receptor beta chains below, sequenced in a study of blood T cell repertoires in COVID-19 (dated by TCRdb to 2018 to 2021). The library was made by the immunoSEQ multiplex PCR assay. As stored in TCRdb, this immuneACCESS dataset retains in-frame rearrangements with V and J assigned. A fraction of the clones does not appear; measured against another copy, unresolved V genes explain less than half of the discrepancy, and the remainder lacks a known reason. In this sample the table shows 200,000 to 250,000 clones, 82% of which occur a single time. The ten largest clones represent approximately 4% of the sample. The specimen sequenced was peripheral blood. The receptors were sampled from an elderly woman with acute or convalescent COVID-19.

The J gene is TRBJ2-7, the V gene TRBV21-1; the table's D call of TRBD1 was not tested on the DNA. TRBV21-1 is labeled a pseudogene. The CDR3 has 16 residues. The CDR3 DNA sequence: TGTGCCAGCAGCCCCCCCGGGACACCGAGCTCCTACGAGCAGTACTTC. Protein sequence: CASSPPGTPSSYEQYF.

The chain has TRBV2 and TRBJ2-7, with D perhaps TRBD1 (6 bases). The length of the CDR3 is 14 residues. V shed 6 bases and J shed 3 bases, with 15 bases lying between them. The germline CDR1 and CDR2 sequences are SNHLY and FYNNEI. CDR3 in DNA: TGTGCCAGCAGGAGGGAACAGGGAATCTACGAGCAGTACTTC. The encoded protein is CASRREQGIYEQYF.

V usage is TRBV30 and J usage is TRBJ2-7; weak D call: TRBD1 (6 bases). The V end lost 2 bases, the J end lost 4 bases, and 24 bases lay between the germline ends. The germline V gene has CDR1 GTSNPN and CDR2 SVGIG (reference sequence). The CDR3 is made up of 17 amino acids. CDR3 protein: CAWSRGQSLTRAYEQYF. As DNA, the CDR3 is TGTGCCTGGAGTAGGGGACAATCCCTAACCCGAGCATACGAGCAGTACTTC.

This clone was observed once. V and J are TRBV20-1 and TRBJ1-2, with unresolved D. The germline CDR1 and CDR2 sequences are DFQATT and SNEGSKA (reference sequence). V lost 7 bases to trimming and J lost 8 bases, with 14 bases between them. This CDR3 region has 11 residues. Here the CDR3 reads CSVPRPGGYTF. DNA for the CDR3: TGCAGTGTCCCCCGCCCGGGAGGCTACACCTTC.

The chain is built from TRBV3-1 (or the pseudogene TRBV3-2) and TRBJ2-5; TRBD2 agrees at 8 bases. V gave up 1 base and J gave up 5 bases; unmatched junction bases: 6. Germline assignment: CDR1 LGHDT and CDR2 YNNKEL (reference sequence). This CDR3 comprises 15 residues. The CDR3 nucleotides read TGTGCCAGCAGCCAAGGCTCGGGGGGGATGGAGACCCAGTACTTC. Its translation is CASSQGSGGMETQYF.

V and J are TRBV4-1 and TRBJ1-5; TRBD1 aligns across 9 bases. Trimming took 2 bases from V and 2 from J; bases not matched to a gene: 7. The CDR3 extends over 17 amino acids. Germline values: CDR1 MGHRA, CDR2 YSYEKL. The CDR3 DNA reads as TGCGCCAGCAGCCAAACATGGACAGGGGAGCGCAATCAGCCCCAGCATTTT. Translated, it gives CASSQTWTGERNQPQHF.

The chain uses TRBV2 and TRBJ1-3; maybe TRBD1 (6 bases). CDR1 and CDR2 from the germline V gene are SNHLY and FYNNEI. The CDR3 is 16 amino acids. V shed 2 bases and J shed 4 bases, with 15 bases lying between them. The CDR3 reads CASSEHQGLIGNTIYF. CDR3 sequence (DNA): TGTGCCAGCAGTGAACATCAGGGGCTTATAGGAAACACCATATATTTT.

The chain is built from TRBV10-3 and TRBJ2-2, with 9 bases that match TRBD1. This CDR3 is built from 14 residues. The germline CDR1 and CDR2 sequences are ENHRY and SYGVKD. V was clipped by 8 bases and J by 5 bases; unmatched bases: 6. Here the CDR3 reads CAIGDRVETGELFF. As DNA, the CDR3 is TGTGCCATCGGGGACAGGGTAGAGACCGGGGAGCTGTTTTTT.

The gene calls are TRBV12-3 or TRBV12-4 and TRBJ1-1; tentative D call: TRBD1 (6 bases). CDR3 length equals 12 residues. Trimming removed 6 bases at V and 7 bases at J, with 12 bases between. The CDR3 bases are TGTGCCAGCAGGATCCAGGGGAGTGAAGCTTTCTTT. It specifies CASRIQGSEAFF.

The chain combines TRBV19 with TRBJ1-2; perhaps TRBD1 as D (5 bases). CDR1 and CDR2 from the germline V gene are LNHDA and SQIVND (reference sequence). Trimming removed 4 bases from V and 0 bases from J, with 12 bases in between. The CDR3 is 15 residues long. CDR3: CASSKYSTANYGYTF. DNA of the CDR3: TGTGCCAGTAGTAAATACTCGACAGCTAACTATGGCTACACCTTC.

This clone occurred once. The genes are TRBV7-9 and TRBJ1-2, with D hard to call. V was cut by 1 base and J by 2 bases, with 8 bases left in between. Germline-derived CDR1 and CDR2 are SEHNR and FQNEAQ (reference sequence). The CDR3 covers 14 residues. CDR3 protein: CASSLDRVNYGYTF. In nucleotides, the CDR3 is TGTGCCAGCAGCTTAGACCGGGTCAACTATGGCTACACCTTC.

This clone was found a few times. The V and J genes are TRBV12-1 and TRBJ2-1; the DNA was not compared with TRBD2, the D call given in the table. TRBV12-1 is termed a pseudogene. This CDR3 is built from 16 residues. The CDR3 bases are TGTGCCAGCAGCTCCCCCTGCCTAGCGGGGTTTAATGAGCAGTTCTTC. The encoded protein is CASSSPCLAGFNEQFF.

The genes are TRBV9 and TRBJ2-7; 7 nucleotides line up with TRBD1. Germline CDR1 reads SGDLS; CDR2 reads YYNGEE. The CDR3 consists of 15 residues. V lost 3 bases to trimming and J lost 5 bases; unmatched junction nucleotides: 11. In nucleotides, the CDR3 is TGTGCCAGCAGCGCTGGGACAGTCGATTGGGACGAGCAGTACTTC. As protein: CASSAGTVDWDEQYF.

The sample holds a few counts of this clone. J is TRBJ1-2 and V is TRBV28; 9 bases match TRBD1. This CDR3 contains 14 residues. V trimming: 4 bases; J trimming: 6 bases; junction bases outside the gene matches: 6. Per the germline V gene, CDR1 is MDHEN and CDR2 is SYDVKM. This CDR3 reads CASSSTGTGNGYTF. In nucleotides, the CDR3 is TGTGCCAGCAGTTCCACCGGGACAGGGAATGGCTACACCTTC.

V usage is TRBV5-8 and J usage is TRBJ1-1; 7 positions agree with TRBD1. The J segment lost 7 bases and the V segment lost 3 bases, leaving 6 bases of the junction unmatched. The germline CDR1 and CDR2 sequences are SGHTS and YDEGEE. CDR3 length equals 13 residues. CDR3 nucleotides: TGTGCCAGCAGCTACGACAGGGTACTTGAAGCTTTCTTT. Protein product: CASSYDRVLEAFF.

The gene calls are TRBV28 and TRBJ2-5, with D possibly matching TRBD1 (6 bases). CDR1 MDHEN and CDR2 SYDVKM come from the germline V gene. Trimming removed 3 bases at V and 4 bases at J, with 12 bases between. This CDR3 is built from 14 residues. CDR3 sequence (DNA): TGTGCCAGCAGTTTTCTTTCCAGGGGAGAGACCCAGTACTTC. The encoded protein is CASSFLSRGETQYF. Full variable domain (rest looked up from reference TRBV28 and TRBJ2-5): DVKVTQSSRYLVKRTGEKVFLECVQDMDHENMFWYRQDPGLGLRLIYFSYDVKMKEKGDIPEGYSVSREKKERFSLILESASTNQTSMYLCASSFLSRGETQYFGPGTRLLVL.

V is TRBV5-1 and J is TRBJ2-3, with TRBD2 matching over 14 bases. CDR1 is SGHRS and CDR2 is YFSETQ in the germline V gene. CDR3 length equals 15 residues. Trimming removed 4 bases from V and 4 bases from J; junction bases left unmatched: 2. The CDR3 DNA reads as TGCGCCAGCAGCGCGGGACTAGCGGGGGCAGATACGCAGTATTTT. Its protein is CASSAGLAGADTQYF.

The chain employs TRBV5-4 and TRBJ2-3; tentatively, D is TRBD2 (6 bases). CDR1 and CDR2 (germline): SGHNT, YYREEE (reference sequence). V was cut by 4 bases and J by 2 bases, with 17 bases left in between. The CDR3 extends over 16 amino acids. This chain's CDR3 is CASSPSLALPTDTQYF. The CDR3 nucleotides read TGTGCCAGCAGCCCAAGTCTAGCGCTACCCACAGATACGCAGTATTTT.

The CDR3 DNA sequence: TGTGCCAGCAGGTCTCAGGGAAGTGAAAAACTGTTTTTT. Amino acids: CASRSQGSEKLFF. V and J are TRBV28 and TRBJ1-4; TRBD1 is a possible D gene (5 bases). The V and J ends lost 6 bases and 7 bases respectively, with 12 bases between them. In germline, CDR1 is MDHEN, CDR2 SYDVKM. The length of the CDR3 is 13 residues. Drawing the rest from reference TRBV28 and TRBJ1-4, the complete variable domain is DVKVTQSSRYLVKRTGEKVFLECVQDMDHENMFWYRQDPGLGLRLIYFSYDVKMKEKGDIPEGYSVSREKKERFSLILESASTNQTSMYLCASRSQGSEKLFFGSGTQLSVL.

The rearrangement uses TRBV11-2 and TRBJ2-7, with TRBD1 matching 8 bases. In germline, CDR1 is SGHAT, CDR2 FQNNGV. The V segment lost 5 bases and the J segment 12 bases; nucleotides outside the gene matches: 15. This CDR3 is 14 amino acids long. The CDR3 DNA sequence: TGTGCCAGCAGCATACGACAGGGGATCGGAACGGCGTACTTC. This translates into CASSIRQGIGTAYF.

This chain uses TRBV11-3 with TRBJ1-1, with D unclear. The CDR3 spans 15 residues. V lost 5 bases to trimming and J lost 5 bases, with 18 bases between them. Germline CDR1 reads SGHNT; CDR2 reads YENEEA. The CDR3 DNA reads TGTGCCAGCAGCCCCGGGAGCCAGAAAGGGACTGAAGCTTTCTTT. It encodes CASSPGSQKGTEAFF.

The gene calls are TRBV7-9 and TRBJ2-6; no firm D call. The CDR3 runs 15 residues. The germline V and J ends were trimmed by 3 bases and 0 bases, with 6 bases remaining between them. Germline values: CDR1 SEHNR, CDR2 FQNEAQ (reference sequence). The CDR3 reads CASSFGSSGANVLTF. CDR3 DNA sequence: TGTGCCAGCAGCTTTGGCAGCTCTGGGGCCAACGTCCTGACTTTC.

This chain connects TRBV5-1 to TRBJ2-1; tentative D call: TRBD1 (6 bases). CDR3 size: 15 residues. Germline-derived CDR1 and CDR2 are SGHRS and YFSETQ. Trimming cost V 6 bases and J 6 bases, with 19 bases left between them. CDR3 amino acids: CASTENREFGNEQFF. For the CDR3, the DNA is TGCGCCAGCACCGAAAACAGGGAATTTGGCAATGAGCAGTTCTTC.

The chain recombines TRBV25-1 with TRBJ2-1; 8 positions match TRBD2. V shed 7 bases and J 2 bases; nucleotides not matched to a gene: 1. Germline loops: CDR1 MGHDK, CDR2 SYGVNS. The CDR3 length is 13 residues. The DNA for the CDR3 is TGTGCCAGCAACGGGGGGGCCTACAATGAGCAGTTCTTC. This gives the protein CASNGGAYNEQFF.

The rearrangement uses TRBV7-9 and TRBJ2-7; 8 nucleotides agree with TRBD1. Germline V gene lookup returns CDR1 SEHNR and CDR2 FQNEAQ (reference sequence). This CDR3 region has 15 residues. After removal of 3 bases from V and 2 bases from J, the junction contained 6 bases not matched to a gene. The CDR3 bases are TGTGCCAGCAGCTTGGAAGGGACAGGCCCCTACGAGCAGTACTTC. This sequence encodes CASSLEGTGPYEQYF.

V usage is TRBV10-3 and J usage is TRBJ1-1; 9 positions match TRBD1. The CDR3 loop spans 15 amino acids. CDR1 and CDR2 (germline): ENHRY, SYGVKD. Unmatched junction bases numbered 9, after V lost 10 bases and J lost 0 bases. CDR3 residues: CATGQGPIMNTEAFF. The CDR3 bases are TGTGCCACCGGACAGGGGCCTATCATGAACACTGAAGCTTTCTTT.

This clone appeared a single time. The chain links TRBV6-2 or TRBV6-3 to TRBJ2-7; D is ambiguous. This CDR3 comprises 13 residues. Germline CDR1 is MNHEY and CDR2 is SVGEGT. Trimming stripped 0 bases from V and 6 bases from J, with 9 bases between. The DNA of the CDR3 is TGTGCCAGCAGTTACTCCTTGGGCGTCGAGCAGTACTTC. Protein product: CASSYSLGVEQYF.

The V call is TRBV5-1, the J call TRBJ2-2; TRBD2 matches at 9 bases. In germline, CDR1 is SGHRS, CDR2 YFSETQ. Losses at the gene ends were 2 bases for V and 6 bases for J; bases not matched to a gene: 5. The CDR3 covers 15 residues. The CDR3 DNA sequence: TGCGCCAGCAGCTTAGCGGGGGGTTCCCCCGGGGAGCTGTTTTTT. Encoded protein: CASSLAGGSPGELFF.